One TCR beta chain is described in this entry. The sample originates from a study of blood T cell repertoires in COVID-19. The CDR3 contains 15 residues. Germline V gene lookup returns CDR1 KGHSH and CDR2 LQKENI. The junction had 11 bases not matched to a gene; V was cut back by 3 bases and J by 9 bases. Profiled with immunoSEQ multiplex PCR; TCRdb holds only in-frame clones, not every one. The sample includes around 260,000 clones, more than 85% of them seen just once. The rearrangement uses TRBV18 and TRBJ1-5, with 7 positions matching TRBD1. The sample was peripheral blood. The receptor was derived from a man aged 18 to 30 with active or convalescent COVID-19. DNA for the CDR3: TGTGCCAGCTCACCGGGGTTGACTAGGGGGCCGCCCCAGCATTTT. It encodes CASSPGLTRGPPQHF. The full variable domain, rest sourced from reference TRBV18 and TRBJ1-5, is NAGVMQNPRHLVRRRGQEARLRCSPMKGHSHVYWYRQLPEEGLKFMVYLQKENIIDESGMPKERFSAEFPKEGPSILRIQQVVRGDSAAYFCASSPGLTRGPPQHFGDGTRLSIL.